These T cell receptor beta chains were read from a single sample in a study of blood T cell repertoires in COVID-19. Profiled with immunoSEQ multiplex PCR; TCRdb holds only in-frame clones, not every one. The table lists around 130,000 clones, under 90% of them singletons. Sequencing was done on a sample of peripheral blood. The origin of the receptors is a man aged 60 to 69 with acute or convalescent COVID-19. The CDR3 runs from the conserved cysteine through the conserved F or W. Fields, in order: clone size, J gene, V gene, CDR3 protein. Clone size is given for some rows only: seen once, a few or many times, or a class if the clone is expanded.

size: NA
J: TRBJ2-7
V: TRBV5-5
CDR3: CASSFRDRGGEQYF

size: once
J: TRBJ2-1
V: TRBV7-2
CDR3: CASSFTSGTNEQFF

size: NA
J: TRBJ2-3
V: TRBV24-1
CDR3: CATSAGPYTDTQYF

size: NA
J: TRBJ1-2
V: TRBV12-5
CDR3: CASASYGRYGYTF

size: NA
J: TRBJ1-5
V: TRBV6-6
CDR3: CASSYDFNQPQHF

size: NA
J: TRBJ2-7
V: TRBV19
CDR3: CASSLDGVLPGEQYF

size: NA
J: TRBJ1-5
V: TRBV6-6
CDR3: CASSWGDQPQHF

size: NA
J: TRBJ1-2
V: TRBV6-5
CDR3: CASSPGTGNRYGYTF

size: NA
J: TRBJ2-1
V: TRBV5-6
CDR3: CASSFSGGLGNEQFF

size: once
J: TRBJ2-7
V: TRBV30
CDR3: CAWGTGTGGYEQYF

size: few
J: TRBJ1-2
V: TRBV7-2
CDR3: CASGQGYGYTF

size: NA
J: TRBJ1-3
V: TRBV7-2
CDR3: CASSLKGRGGNTIYF

size: NA
J: TRBJ2-1
V: TRBV4-1
CDR3: CASSQGRLAGPPGNEQFF

size: NA
J: TRBJ2-3
V: TRBV28
CDR3: CASRAGGGGTDTQYF

size: NA
J: TRBJ2-1
V: TRBV3-1/TRBV3-2
CDR3: CASSPGREQFF

size: NA
J: TRBJ2-2
V: TRBV5-1
CDR3: CASSPGDGTGELFF

size: NA
J: TRBJ2-5
V: TRBV6-1
CDR3: CASSGTGQAKQETQYF

size: NA
J: TRBJ2-2
V: TRBV10-3
CDR3: CAISGLAESDTGELFF

size: NA
J: TRBJ2-5
V: TRBV7-6
CDR3: CASSPVRGNGETQYF

size: NA
J: TRBJ2-7
V: TRBV6-5
CDR3: CASSYSTGGEQYF

size: NA
J: TRBJ2-1
V: TRBV7-2
CDR3: CASSSGIETYNEQFF

size: NA
J: TRBJ2-1
V: TRBV6-5
CDR3: CASSWGTSGNNEQFF

size: NA
J: TRBJ2-3
V: TRBV9
CDR3: CASSVGLAGEHTQYF

size: NA
J: TRBJ1-5
V: TRBV7-2
CDR3: CASSSEGQTQPQHF

size: NA
J: TRBJ2-2
V: TRBV7-2
CDR3: CASSFLVPGGAGELFF

size: NA
J: TRBJ2-7
V: TRBV7-2
CDR3: CASIPSGGPYEQYF

size: NA
J: TRBJ2-7
V: TRBV6-5
CDR3: CATQRASGFYEQYF

size: NA
J: TRBJ1-2
V: TRBV5-4
CDR3: CASSSTNRSSNYGYTF

size: NA
J: TRBJ2-5
V: TRBV11-2
CDR3: CASSFGGGPEYF

size: few
J: TRBJ1-6
V: TRBV10-3
CDR3: CAISTQGPDNSPLHF

size: NA
J: TRBJ1-2
V: TRBV4-2
CDR3: CASSQIRDRGLNGYTF

size: NA
J: TRBJ2-5
V: TRBV2
CDR3: CASNDPGKETQYF